This TCR beta chain was recovered during a study of cytotoxic CD8 clonotypes in ibrutinib-treated CLL. Study overall: After a median of approximately 68 months, approximately 15 patients stayed remitted and about 12 progressed; responses had been partial in 24 and complete in 2. Study results and limitations: Sustained-remission and progressing patients diverged in sampling times.

Trimming stripped 3 bases from V and 5 bases from J, with 11 bases between. Germline values: CDR1 SGHRS, CDR2 YFSETQ. The CDR3 has 13 amino acids. This clone was seen a handful of times. Antigen unknown. Sequenced by immunoSEQ multiplex PCR; TCRdb stores in-frame clones only, minus some. The table has just under 70,000 clones, 68% seen once. The V call is TRBV5-1, the J call TRBJ1-2; D possibly corresponds to TRBD1 (5 bases). This TCR derives from a human donor with chronic lymphocytic leukemia. The material was PBMCs, obtained after 12 months of ibrutinib treatment. In DNA, the CDR3 is TGCGCCAGCAGCTCTGAGGGGCAATATGGCTACACCTTC. This codes for CASSSEGQYGYTF.